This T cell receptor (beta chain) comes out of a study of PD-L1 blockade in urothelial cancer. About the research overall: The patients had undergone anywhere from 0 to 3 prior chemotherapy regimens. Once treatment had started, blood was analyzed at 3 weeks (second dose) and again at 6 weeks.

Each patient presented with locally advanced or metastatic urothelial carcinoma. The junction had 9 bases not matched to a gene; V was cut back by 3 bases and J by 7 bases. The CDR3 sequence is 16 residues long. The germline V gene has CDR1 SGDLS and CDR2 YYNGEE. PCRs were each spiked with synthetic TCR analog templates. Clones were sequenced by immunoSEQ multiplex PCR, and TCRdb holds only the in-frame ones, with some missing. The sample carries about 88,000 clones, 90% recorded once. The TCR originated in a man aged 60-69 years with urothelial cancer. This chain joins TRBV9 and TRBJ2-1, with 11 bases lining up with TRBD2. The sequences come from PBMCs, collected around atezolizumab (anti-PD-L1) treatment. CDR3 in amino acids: CASSALGSGGVNEQFF. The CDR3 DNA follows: TGTGCCAGCAGCGCCCTCGGTAGCGGGGGGGTTAATGAGCAGTTCTTC.